One sample yielded the 22 T cell receptor beta chains listed below, sequenced in a study of blood T cells in healthy people across ages. The authors ran a second PCR of roughly 7 to 11 cycles using a sample-barcoded 5' primer and a J-beta primer mix. TCRdb re-analysed the 5' RACE reads in MiXCR, keeping a single row per CDR3 protein. The data contain around 600,000 distinct CDR3 sequences, more than 45% of them seen just once; the ten biggest clones take up under 30%. Sequenced input: blood. These receptors all come from a man at least 80 years old in good health.

Turning to this clonotype: This could be a read error, since a much larger clone is one nucleotide away. This chain joins TRBV6-5 and TRBJ2-1; 7 nucleotides match TRBD1. The V gene end was trimmed by 6 bases and the J gene end by 4 bases; junction bases not matched to a gene: 3. Germline V gene sequence: CDR1 MNHEY, CDR2 SVGAGI. This CDR3 is 13 amino acids long. The CDR3 here is CASRATGYNEQFF. In DNA, the CDR3 is TGTGCCAGCAGAGCGACAGGGTACAATGAGCAGTTCTTC.

This clonotype was observed a handful of times. V and J are TRBV7-6 and TRBJ2-7; 8 bases line up with TRBD2. V was clipped by 2 bases and J by 5 bases; unmatched bases: 5. The CDR3 is 14 amino acids. Germline assignment: CDR1 SGHVS and CDR2 FNYEAQ. The CDR3 DNA follows: TGTGCCAGCAGCTTAAAAGCGGGAGAAGACGAGCAGTACTTC. Its translation is CASSLKAGEDEQYF.

In its sample, this clonotype was seen a few times. V gene TRBV4-3 combines with J gene TRBJ2-3, with 10 bases aligning to TRBD2. V lost 3 bases, J lost 3 bases, and 9 bases stayed unmatched. This CDR3 has 17 residues. From germline, CDR1 is LGHNA and CDR2 YSLEER. CDR3 in DNA: TGCGCCAGCAGCCAGACACTAGCGGGGCTAGGAACAGATACGCAGTATTTT. Translated: CASSQTLAGLGTDTQYF.

The chain links TRBV29-1 to TRBJ2-1; TRBD2 is a possible D gene (6 bases). CDR1 is SQVTM, CDR2 ANQGSEA, per germline. The CDR3 length is 13 residues. Trimming cost V 5 bases and J 6 bases, with 14 bases left between them. Here the CDR3 DNA reads TGCAGCGTTCGACAGAGGAGGGGCAATGAGCAGTTCTTC. It codes for CSVRQRRGNEQFF.

The chain employs TRBV5-1 and TRBJ1-4; D call uncertain. The length of the CDR3 is 12 residues. V gave up 4 bases and J gave up 7 bases, with 8 bases separating them. Per the germline V gene, CDR1 is SGHRS and CDR2 is YFSETQ. DNA for the CDR3: TGCGCCAGCAGCCAGACGGGTGAAAAACTGTTTTTT. This translates into CASSQTGEKLFF.

V usage is TRBV6-2 or TRBV6-3 and J usage is TRBJ2-2, with D perhaps given as TRBD1 or TRBD2 (6 bases each). Germline V gives CDR1 MNHEY, CDR2 SVGEGT. The ends were cut back, 2 bases at V and 6 bases at J, with 13 bases in the middle. This CDR3 is 15 amino acids long. For the CDR3, the DNA is TGTGCCAGCAGTTACGAGGGGGGCGACGCCGGGGAGCTGTTTTTT. This translates into CASSYEGGDAGELFF.

Turning to this clonotype: Germline is not matched at one junction end, which may reflect a read error. The chain links TRBV6-6 to TRBJ1-5; no clear D gene. The germline V gene has CDR1 MNHNY and CDR2 SVGAGI (reference sequence). CDR3 length equals 15 residues. In DNA form, the CDR3 reads TGTGCCAGCAGTCTTCGAGGTTCGGGCAATCAGCCCCTGCATTTT. Its translation: CASSLRGSGNQPLHF.

V usage is TRBV6-6 and J usage is TRBJ2-7; TRBD2 matches 9 bases. The CDR3 is made up of 14 amino acids. CDR1 and CDR2 (germline): MNHNY, SVGAGI (reference sequence). V shed 6 bases, J shed 3 bases, and the junction held 6 bases outside the gene matches. The CDR3 DNA reads as TGTGCCAGCAGACCTAGCGGGACTGACTACGAGCAGTACTTC. Protein product: CASRPSGTDYEQYF.

The rearrangement uses TRBV7-6 and TRBJ2-1; TRBD1 is a possible D gene (6 bases). The CDR3 totals 18 residues. The germline V gene has CDR1 SGHVS and CDR2 FNYEAQ. Trimming took off 1 base at V and 0 bases at J, with 16 bases between the two ends. The CDR3 spells CASSLGKGEGSSYNEQFF. The DNA for the CDR3 is TGTGCCAGCAGCTTAGGAAAGGGGGAAGGGTCCTCCTACAATGAGCAGTTCTTC. The full variable domain, its missing parts supplied by reference TRBV7-6 and TRBJ2-1, is GAGVSQSPRYKVTKRGQDVALRCDPISGHVSLYWYRQALGQGPEFLTYFNYEAQQDKSGLPNDRFSAERPEGSISTLTIQRTEQRDSAMYRCASSLGKGEGSSYNEQFFGPGTRLTVL.

The chain uses TRBV7-2 and TRBJ2-3, with a tentative D call TRBD2 (6 bases). V lost 7 bases and J lost 5, with 16 bases in between. The CDR3 is 14 residues long. Per germline, CDR1 SGHTA and CDR2 FQGNSA. Written as DNA, the CDR3 is TGTGCCAGCACCTCTGGTACGGGAGTAGATACGCAGTATTTT. It codes for CASTSGTGVDTQYF.

The chain couples TRBV20-1 to TRBJ2-5; 10 bases are a match to TRBD1. The CDR3 covers 15 residues. Per the germline V gene, CDR1 is DFQATT and CDR2 is SNEGSKA (reference sequence). V gave up 5 bases and J gave up 2 bases; unmatched junction bases: 8. Written as DNA, the CDR3 is TGCAGTGCTCCGGACAGGGGGAGCTCTCAAGAGACCCAGTACTTC. As protein: CSAPDRGSSQETQYF.

This clonotype was counted between two and nine times. The V and J genes are TRBV6-5 and TRBJ1-1; D possibly corresponds to TRBD1 (6 bases). Germline assignment: CDR1 MNHEY and CDR2 SVGAGI. CDR3 length equals 14 residues. Deletions cut 5 bases from V and 5 bases from J, with 15 bases between. CDR3: CASSTRTVETEAFF. The DNA for the CDR3 is TGTGCCAGCAGTACCCGGACAGTAGAAACTGAAGCTTTCTTT.

This clonotype was counted a few times. The J gene is TRBJ1-1, the V gene TRBV7-2, with unresolved D. Trimming pared 5 bases from V and 7 bases from J, leaving 8 bases between. In germline, CDR1 is SGHTA, CDR2 FQGNSA. The CDR3 runs to 11 residues. CDR3 sequence reads: CASSLTNEAFF. CDR3 coding DNA: TGTGCCAGCAGCCTTACGAATGAAGCTTTCTTT.

The chain joins TRBV7-2 to TRBJ1-2, with 8 positions matching TRBD1. The trim removed 5 bases at V and 4 bases at J, leaving 6 bases unmatched. Germline values: CDR1 SGHTA, CDR2 FQGNSA. This CDR3 contains 14 residues. The CDR3 loop is CASSGGTGGYGYTF. In DNA form, the CDR3 reads TGTGCCAGCAGCGGGGGGACAGGAGGCTATGGCTACACCTTC. The variable domain in full, with the rest retrieved from reference TRBV7-2 and TRBJ1-2, is GAGVSQSPSNKVTEKGKDVELRCDPISGHTALYWYRQSLGQGLEFLIYFQGNSAPDKSGLPSDRFSAERTGGSVSTLTIQRTQQEDSAVYLCASSGGTGGYGYTFGSGTRLTVV.

In the case of this clonotype: This may stem from a read error, because a much larger clone lies one nucleotide away. The chain joins TRBV6-5 to TRBJ2-7, with D hard to call. This CDR3 spans 14 amino acids. Germline CDR1 is MNHEY and CDR2 is SVGAGI. Trimming cost V 5 bases and J 2 bases, with 13 bases left between them. CDR3 loop: CASSDRTQAYEQYF. The DNA for the CDR3 is TGTGCCAGCAGTGACCGGACCCAAGCCTACGAGCAGTACTTC.

The table lists this clonotype with a few counts. V is TRBV29-1 and J is TRBJ2-2; D is perhaps TRBD1 or TRBD2 (5 bases each). This CDR3 region has 14 residues. The V gene lost 7 bases and the J gene lost 4 bases, with 16 bases spanning the gap. Germline V lookup: CDR1 SQVTM, CDR2 ANQGSEA. CDR3 DNA sequence: TGCAGCGCCCAGCCGGGGCAGGGCACCGGGGAGCTGTTTTTT. Protein sequence: CSAQPGQGTGELFF.

This clonotype was observed a few times. The CDR3 loop is CASSQPHSGGAREQYF. DNA for the CDR3: TGCGCCAGCAGCCAACCACATAGCGGGGGGGCAAGGGAGCAGTACTTC. The J gene is TRBJ2-4, the V gene TRBV4-1, with 11 nucleotides matching TRBD2. The germline gives CDR1 MGHRA, CDR2 YSYEKL. The V and J ends lost 2 bases and 13 bases, in that order; junction bases with no gene match: 13. The CDR3 loop spans 16 amino acids.

This clonotype came up a few times. DNA of the CDR3: TGTGCCAGCAGTCCGGGTTCTCGCGAGCAGTACTTC. This codes for CASSPGSREQYF. The chain couples TRBV28 to TRBJ2-7; D ambiguous. The length of the CDR3 is 12 residues. The V end was cut by 5 bases, the J end by 6 bases, with 11 bases between. Germline V gene sequence: CDR1 MDHEN, CDR2 SYDVKM.

V gene TRBV27 combines with J gene TRBJ1-1, with 8 bases lining up with TRBD1. With V trimmed by 5 bases and J by 7 bases, 6 bases remained unmatched. Germline V gene sequence: CDR1 MNHEY, CDR2 SMNVEV (reference sequence). This CDR3 is 13 amino acids long. The CDR3 DNA reads TGTGCCAGCAGTGAACAGGGGGAGGGTGAAGCTTTCTTT. Translating it yields CASSEQGEGEAFF.

This clonotype was detected only once. This chain uses TRBV6-5 with TRBJ2-1; TRBD2 matches 8 bases. Losses at the gene ends were 4 bases for V and 5 bases for J; bases not matched to a gene: 7. Germline values: CDR1 MNHEY, CDR2 SVGAGI. The length of the CDR3 is 15 residues. CDR3 DNA sequence: TGTGCCAGCAGTTCCGGGACTAGGTCGCACAATGAGCAGTTCTTC. Translated: CASSSGTRSHNEQFF.

The chain uses TRBV24-1 and TRBJ2-1; 10 nucleotides agree with TRBD2. Germline CDR1 and CDR2: KGHDR and SFDVKD. The length of the CDR3 is 21 residues. J lost 1 base, V lost 3 bases, and 17 bases had no gene match. The DNA for the CDR3 is TGTGCCACCAGTGATCCAACGACTAGCGGGTCCAAAGAGGGGTCCTACAATGAGCAGTTCTTC. Its protein product is CATSDPTTSGSKEGSYNEQFF.

The chain is built from TRBV7-8 and TRBJ1-1; 7 bases map to TRBD1. This CDR3 contains 15 residues. Germline values: CDR1 SGHVS, CDR2 FQNEAQ. Losses at the gene ends were 5 bases for V and 4 bases for J; bases not matched to a gene: 10. The CDR3 nucleotides are TGTGCCAGCAGCGCTACAGGGGCCGGGGGCACTGAAGCTTTCTTT. Its translation: CASSATGAGGTEAFF. Complete variable domain (other parts from reference TRBV7-8 and TRBJ1-1): GAGVSQSPRYKVAKRGQDVALRCDPISGHVSLFWYQQALGQGPEFLTYFQNEAQLDKSGLPSDRFFAERPEGSVSTLKIQRTQQEDSAVYLCASSATGAGGTEAFFGQGTRLTVV.